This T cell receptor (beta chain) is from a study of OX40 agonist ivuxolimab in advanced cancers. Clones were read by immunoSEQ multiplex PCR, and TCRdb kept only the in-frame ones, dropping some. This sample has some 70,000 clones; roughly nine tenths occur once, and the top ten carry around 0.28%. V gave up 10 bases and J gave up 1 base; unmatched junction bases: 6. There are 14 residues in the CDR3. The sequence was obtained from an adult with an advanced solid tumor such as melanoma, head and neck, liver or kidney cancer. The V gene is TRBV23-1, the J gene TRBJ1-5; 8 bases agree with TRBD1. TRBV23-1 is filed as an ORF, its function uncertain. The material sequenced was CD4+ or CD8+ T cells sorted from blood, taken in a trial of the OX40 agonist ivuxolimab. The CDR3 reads CANRQGRSNQPQHF. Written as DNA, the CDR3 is TGCGCCAACCGACAGGGGAGAAGCAATCAGCCCCAGCATTTT.